This entry describes one T cell receptor (beta chain). The antigen is undetermined. The repertoire was sequenced with immunoSEQ multiplex PCR; TCRdb's copy has only in-frame clones and lacks some. The profile shows approximately 88,000 clones, about nine tenths of them singletons. The CDR3 is made up of 13 amino acids. Trimming shortened V by 4 bases and J by 7 bases, and 11 bases separated the two germline ends. Germline V CDR1 and CDR2: KGHSH, LQKENI. The entry originates in a study of T cell responses to AZD1222 COVID-19 vaccine. Notes on the study in general: Baseline seropositivity occurred in only a handful of AZD1222 recipients. Targets within unmutated variant regions were reportedly found for nearly half of spike-specific TCRs.

The chain links TRBV18 to TRBJ1-5, with a tentative D call TRBD1 (6 bases). The source was peripheral blood, collected 28 days after the second AZD1222 dose. The clonotype was recovered from an adult who received the AZD1222 COVID-19 vaccine. The CDR3 region is CASSLEGGQPQHF. The CDR3 coding sequence is TGTGCCAGCTCACTAGAGGGGGGCCAGCCCCAGCATTTT.